What follows is one TCR beta chain and its context. Its matching antigen is unknown. The data are from a study of cytotoxic CD8 clonotypes in ibrutinib-treated CLL. Measured with immunoSEQ multiplex PCR; TCRdb has only the in-frame clones, and not every one. Of approximately 29,000 clones in the sample, roughly 62% were seen once. General study results and limits: Shared public clonotypes were rare, and on treatment they either got smaller or stayed the same.

The CDR3 is 14 amino acids. Germline V gene lookup returns CDR1 SGHRS and CDR2 YFSETQ. V dropped 2 bases and J dropped 1 base, with 6 bases sitting between them. The J gene is TRBJ2-2, the V gene TRBV5-1; no clear D. The input for sequencing was PBMCs, taken before ibrutinib treatment. The TCR sequence derives from a human donor with chronic lymphocytic leukemia. The CDR3 sequence is CASSFDMNTGELFF. The CDR3 nucleotides read TGCGCCAGCAGCTTCGACATGAACACCGGGGAGCTGTTTTTT.